This T cell receptor beta chain was sequenced for a study of a mutant IDH1 vaccine in newly diagnosed glioma (dated by TCRdb to about 2021). In the study overall: Across visits V03 through V10, patients got a total of eight vaccinations, given in weeks 1, 3, 5, 7, 11, 15, 19 and 23. Vaccination was initiated 4-6 weeks after radiotherapy alone, or concurrently with temozolomide cycles in the chemotherapy-containing groups. Of the approximately 30 treated patients, about 62% were male and approximately 40% were female, and the mean age was about 40 years. Before enrollment, most patients had been given radiochemotherapy with temozolomide as standard therapy, while the rest had received either radiotherapy alone or temozolomide alone. Six visits were used for peripheral blood collection: V03 (baseline), V05, V07, V10, V12 and V13. Longitudinal TCRB deep sequencing was performed for around 23 treated patients wherever samples were available for exploratory analyses.

Study-wide conclusions, independent of this receptor: It was noted by the authors that analyses of patient blood samples could not be reproduced owing to sample limitations. Vaccine-induced immune responses across multiple MHC alleles were detected in approximately 93% of patients. Selection of PBMC samples for TCRB deep sequencing was based on availability. Changes in the top peripheral T cell clonotypes picked up by TCRB sequencing did not appear to be linked to pseudoprogression.

In the case of this clone: Its antigen is currently not known. The input lacks base qualities; no much larger clone sits a single base away.

V has 5 bases trimmed and J has 6 bases trimmed; junction bases matching no gene number 9. CDR1 and CDR2, per the germline V gene (reference sequence), are SSHAT and FNYEAQ. The CDR3 measures 15 amino acids from cysteine to phenylalanine. Only CDR3 DNA remains: 45 bases, in frame from the first base. The time point label, read with the paper, signifies: week 5, during vaccination. Every vaccine dose consisted of 300 ug of a 20-mer mutant IDH1 peptide in Montanide, administered subcutaneously together with topical imiquimod. Donors had newly diagnosed WHO grade 3 or 4 IDH1-mutant astrocytomas with loss of nuclear ATRX. The samples were drawn from NOA16, a multicentre, single-arm, open-label phase I trial in Germany that tested a mutant IDH1 peptide vaccine in humans for the first time. The DNeasy Blood and Tissue Kit was used to extract genomic DNA from EDTA blood for TCRB sequencing. Preparation of the library involved the immunoSEQ multiplex PCR assay. The hsTCRB Kit was used according to the manufacturer's protocol to amplify rearranged TCR beta chain sequences. Sequencing of TCRB libraries was carried out on an Illumina MiSeq. Per the original workflow: The kit vendor's proprietary platform handled demultiplexing, trimming and gene mapping. TCRdb provides this immuneACCESS table in a form limited to in-frame rearrangements. Some clones are lacking; in checked studies, under half of them reflect an unresolved V gene, and why the rest are absent is not known. The DNA was the basis for D and trimming; V, J and clone size are from that table. Present in this sample are about 27,000 clones, 77% of which were seen just once. The top ten clones comprise more than 9% of the sample.

The chain was built from TRBV7-7 and TRBJ2-3, with 9 middle bases fitting TRBD2. The specimen comprised PBMCs, sampled from a glioma patient whose treatment included an IDH1 peptide vaccine. The clonotype originates from a man in his forties with glioma. The CDR3: CASSPKLAGVDTQYF. The DNA sequence follows: TGTGCCAGCAGCCCAAAATTAGCGGGAGTCGATACGCAGTATTTT.